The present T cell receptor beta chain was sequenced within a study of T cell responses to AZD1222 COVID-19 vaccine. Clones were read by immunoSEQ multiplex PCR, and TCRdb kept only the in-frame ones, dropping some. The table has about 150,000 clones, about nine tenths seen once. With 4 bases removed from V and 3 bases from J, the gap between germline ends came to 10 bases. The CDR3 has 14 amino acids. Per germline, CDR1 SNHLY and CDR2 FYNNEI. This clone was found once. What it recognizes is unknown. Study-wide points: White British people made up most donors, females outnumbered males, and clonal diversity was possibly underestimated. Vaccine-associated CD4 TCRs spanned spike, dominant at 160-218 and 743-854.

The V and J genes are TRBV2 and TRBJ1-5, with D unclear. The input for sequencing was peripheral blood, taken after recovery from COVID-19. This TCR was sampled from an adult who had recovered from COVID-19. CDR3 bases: TGTGCCAGCAGTGTGGGTCCCCCCAATCAGCCCCAGCATTTT. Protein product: CASSVGPPNQPQHF.